This T cell receptor (beta chain) was profiled in a study of cytomegalovirus exposure and HLA in healthy donors. Study overall: A previous analysis identified 100 million to 120 million unique TCR beta sequences derived from around 200 million T cells. Genotyping of more than 300 donors showed that approximately 83% belonged to the Caucasian-associated ancestry cluster. Study results and limitations: Presence/absence analyses treated sequencing depth as roughly uniform across donors.

Worth noting for this clone: Antigen unknown.

Germline trimming cut 5 bases from V and 4 bases from J; bases unmatched to any gene: 8. Germline loops: CDR1 SGHRS, CDR2 YFSETQ. This CDR3 contains 16 residues. It was with 60 Vbeta and 13 Jbeta primers that the PCR ran. Under the authors' procedure: Some 11 million of the roughly 77 million unique TCR beta chains counted in a later analysis were shared. The assay was immunoSEQ multiplex PCR, and TCRdb's table has in-frame clones only and misses some. V, J and clone size are those of that table, while D and trimming were read from the DNA. The table has 95,000 to 150,000 clones, around three quarters seen once.

The sample taken for sequencing was PBMCs. The TCR sequence derives from a woman in her forties in good health and CMV-seropositive. The chain uses TRBV5-1 and TRBJ2-3; TRBD2 matches at 12 bases. DNA of the CDR3: TGCGCCAGCAGTCCCCTTCTAGCGGGGGGGCCAGATACGCAGTATTTT. Translated: CASSPLLAGGPDTQYF.